The sequence of this T cell receptor (beta chain) was determined in a study of T cell responses to AZD1222 COVID-19 vaccine. Points from the study as a whole: The study found vaccine-associated CD4 TCRs spanning spike, dominant at 160-218 and 743-854. Repertoire samples came only from after the peak T cell response. It was only a handful of AZD1222 recipients who were seropositive at baseline. Mostly white British, mostly female donors; authors suggested clonal diversity may be underestimated.

Profiled with immunoSEQ multiplex PCR; TCRdb holds only in-frame clones, not every one. In the table there are 130,000 to 150,000 clones, 75% to 90% of which are singletons. The germline V gene has CDR1 KGHDR and CDR2 SFDVKD. The CDR3 runs 17 residues. Trimming cost V 1 base and J 7 bases; bases outside gene matches: 12. As regards this clone: Its antigen remains unidentified.

The sequencing here drew on peripheral blood, taken on day 0 of AZD1222 vaccination. This sequence joins TRBV24-1 and TRBJ2-3; 8 bases line up with TRBD2. This receptor was taken from an adult in good health. The CDR3 sequence: CATSDFSLRGVSNTQYF. Here the CDR3 DNA reads TGTGCCACCAGTGATTTCTCGCTGCGGGGGGTTTCAAATACGCAGTATTTT.